A single sample is the source of the 5 T cell receptor beta chains below, sequenced in a study of T cell changes during pregnancy in multiple sclerosis. Data came from immunoSEQ multiplex PCR; TCRdb stores just in-frame clones and leaves some out. Here the sample spans 50,000 to 70,000 clones, 90% to 95% being singletons. This specimen consisted of CD8+ T cells from peripheral blood mononuclear cells, obtained before pregnancy. The receptors originated from a female donor with multiple sclerosis, enrolled in a pregnancy study.

V usage is TRBV27 and J usage is TRBJ2-7, with 8 bases matching TRBD1. The J segment lost 1 base and the V segment lost 6 bases, leaving 8 bases of the junction unmatched. CDR3 length: 15 residues. Germline loops: CDR1 MNHEY, CDR2 SMNVEV (reference sequence). The DNA for the CDR3 is TGTGCCAGCAGGCAGGGGGCGTCGGCATCCTACGAGCAGTACTTC. It encodes CASRQGASASYEQYF.

The V call is TRBV6-6, the J call TRBJ2-7; 9 bases map to TRBD2. The V gene's germline CDR1 is MNHNY and CDR2 SVGAGI (reference sequence). The CDR3 is made up of 15 amino acids. The V and J ends lost 4 bases and 1 base, in that order; junction bases with no gene match: 5. The CDR3 sequence: CASSLIAGDSYEQYF. In nucleotides, the CDR3 is TGTGCCAGCAGTTTAATAGCGGGGGATTCCTACGAGCAGTACTTC.

Concerning this clone itself: At one end, the junction sequence differs from germline, possibly due to a read error. The chain joins TRBV7-7 to TRBJ1-3, with D possibly matching TRBD1 (5 bases). CDR1 and CDR2 from the germline V gene are SSHAT and FNYEAQ (reference sequence). The CDR3 covers 14 residues. The CDR3 nucleotides are TGTGCTAGCAGCGCCAGGACAAGAGTTGCGACCATATATTTT. This encodes CASSARTRVATIYF.

The table lists this clone with a few counts. This chain uses TRBV19 with TRBJ2-7; 7 nucleotides align to TRBD2. The CDR3 spans 17 residues. Germline CDR1 LNHDA, CDR2 SQIVND (reference sequence). V shed 1 base, J shed 1 base, and the junction held 10 bases outside the gene matches. The CDR3 DNA is TGTGCCAGTAGTATAGTGCCACTGCCAGCGGGATCCTACGAGCAGTACTTC. Its translation is CASSIVPLPAGSYEQYF. Complete variable domain (other parts from reference TRBV19 and TRBJ2-7): DGGITQSPKYLFRKEGQNVTLSCEQNLNHDAMYWYRQDPGQGLRLIYYSQIVNDFQKGDIAEGYSVSREKKESFPLTVTSAQKNPTAFYLCASSIVPLPAGSYEQYFGPGTRLTVT.

The chain has TRBV2 and TRBJ2-1, with D maybe TRBD2 (7 bases). Trimming pared 7 bases from V and 0 bases from J, leaving 13 bases between. This CDR3 is built from 15 residues. CDR1 and CDR2 from the germline V gene are SNHLY and FYNNEI. The CDR3 region is CASIAGALSYNEQFF. As DNA, the CDR3 is TGTGCCAGCATTGCGGGGGCTCTCTCCTACAATGAGCAGTTCTTC.